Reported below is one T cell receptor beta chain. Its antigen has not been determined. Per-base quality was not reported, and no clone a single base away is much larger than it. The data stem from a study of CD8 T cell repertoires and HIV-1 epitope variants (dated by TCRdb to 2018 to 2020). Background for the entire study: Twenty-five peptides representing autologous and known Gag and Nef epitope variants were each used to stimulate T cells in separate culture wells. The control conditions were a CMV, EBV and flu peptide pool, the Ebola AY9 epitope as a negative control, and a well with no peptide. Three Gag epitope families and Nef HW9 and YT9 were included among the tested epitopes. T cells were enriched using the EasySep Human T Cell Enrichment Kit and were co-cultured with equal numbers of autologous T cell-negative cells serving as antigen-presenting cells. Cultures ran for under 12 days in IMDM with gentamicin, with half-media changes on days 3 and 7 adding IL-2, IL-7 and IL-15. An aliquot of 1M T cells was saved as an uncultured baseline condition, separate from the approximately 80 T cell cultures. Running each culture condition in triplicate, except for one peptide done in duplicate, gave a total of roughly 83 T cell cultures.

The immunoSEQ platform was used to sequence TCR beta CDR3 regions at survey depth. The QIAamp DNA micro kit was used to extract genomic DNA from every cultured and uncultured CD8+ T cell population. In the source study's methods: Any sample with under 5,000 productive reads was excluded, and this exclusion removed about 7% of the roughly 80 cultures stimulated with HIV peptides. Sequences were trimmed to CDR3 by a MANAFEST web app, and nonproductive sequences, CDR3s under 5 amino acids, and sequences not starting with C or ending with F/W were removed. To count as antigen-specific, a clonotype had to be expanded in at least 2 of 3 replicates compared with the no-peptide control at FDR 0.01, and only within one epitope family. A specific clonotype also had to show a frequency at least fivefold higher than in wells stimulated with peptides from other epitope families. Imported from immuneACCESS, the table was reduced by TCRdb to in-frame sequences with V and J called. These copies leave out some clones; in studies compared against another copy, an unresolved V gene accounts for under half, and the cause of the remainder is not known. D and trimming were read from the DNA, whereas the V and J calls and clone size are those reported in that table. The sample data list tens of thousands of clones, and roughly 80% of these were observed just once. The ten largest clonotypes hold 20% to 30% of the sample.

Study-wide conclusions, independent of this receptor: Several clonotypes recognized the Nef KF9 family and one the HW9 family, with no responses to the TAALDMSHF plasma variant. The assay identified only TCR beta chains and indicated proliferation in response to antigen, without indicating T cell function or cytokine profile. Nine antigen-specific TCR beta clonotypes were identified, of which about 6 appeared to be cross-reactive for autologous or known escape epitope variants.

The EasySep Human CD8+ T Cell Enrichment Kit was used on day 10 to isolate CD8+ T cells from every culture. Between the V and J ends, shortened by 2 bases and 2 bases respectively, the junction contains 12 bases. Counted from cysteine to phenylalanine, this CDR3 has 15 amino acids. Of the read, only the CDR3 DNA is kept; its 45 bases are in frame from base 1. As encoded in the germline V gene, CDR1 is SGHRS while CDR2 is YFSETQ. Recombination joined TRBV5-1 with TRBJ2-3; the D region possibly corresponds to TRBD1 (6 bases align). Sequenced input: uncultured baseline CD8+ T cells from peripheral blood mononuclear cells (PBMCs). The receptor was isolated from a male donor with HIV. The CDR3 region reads CASSLLQGPTDTQYF. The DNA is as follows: TGCGCCAGCAGCTTACTACAGGGTCCCACAGATACGCAGTATTTT. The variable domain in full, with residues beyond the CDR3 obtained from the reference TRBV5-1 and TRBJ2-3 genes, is KAGVTQTPRYLIKTRGQQVTLSCSPISGHRSVSWYQQTPGQGLQFLFEYFSETQRNKGNFPGRFSGRQFSNSRSEMNVSTLELGDSALYLCASSLLQGPTDTQYFGPGTRLTVL.